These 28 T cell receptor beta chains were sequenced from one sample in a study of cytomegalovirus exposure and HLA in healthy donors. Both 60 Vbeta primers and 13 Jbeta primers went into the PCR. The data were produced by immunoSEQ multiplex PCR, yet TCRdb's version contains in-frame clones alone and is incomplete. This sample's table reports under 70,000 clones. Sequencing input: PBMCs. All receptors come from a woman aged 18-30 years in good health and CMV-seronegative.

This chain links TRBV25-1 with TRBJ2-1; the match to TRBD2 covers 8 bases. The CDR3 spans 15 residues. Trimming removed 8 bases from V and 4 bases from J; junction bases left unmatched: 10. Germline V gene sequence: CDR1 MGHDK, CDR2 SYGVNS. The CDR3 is CASGSSSGPYNEQFF. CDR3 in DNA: TGTGCCAGCGGTTCCTCTAGCGGGCCTTACAATGAGCAGTTCTTC.

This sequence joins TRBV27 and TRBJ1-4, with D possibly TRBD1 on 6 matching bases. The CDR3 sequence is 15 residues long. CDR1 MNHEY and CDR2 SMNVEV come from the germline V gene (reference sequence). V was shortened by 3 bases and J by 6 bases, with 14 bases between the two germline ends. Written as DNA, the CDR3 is TGTGCCAGCAGTTTCCTCCAGGGGAGCGATGAAAAACTGTTTTTT. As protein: CASSFLQGSDEKLFF.

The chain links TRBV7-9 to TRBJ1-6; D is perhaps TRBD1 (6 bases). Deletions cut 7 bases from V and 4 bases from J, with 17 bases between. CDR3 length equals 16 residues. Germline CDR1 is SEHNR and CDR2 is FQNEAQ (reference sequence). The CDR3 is CASTHSPDSYNSPLHF. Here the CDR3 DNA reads TGTGCCAGCACTCATTCCCCGGACAGTTATAATTCACCCCTCCACTTT.

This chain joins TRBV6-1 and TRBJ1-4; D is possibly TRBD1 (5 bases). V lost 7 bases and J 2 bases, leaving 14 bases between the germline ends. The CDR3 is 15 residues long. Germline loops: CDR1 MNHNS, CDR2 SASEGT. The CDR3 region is CASTPQGTTNEKLFF. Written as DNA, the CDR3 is TGTGCCAGCACGCCGCAGGGTACCACTAATGAAAAACTGTTTTTT.

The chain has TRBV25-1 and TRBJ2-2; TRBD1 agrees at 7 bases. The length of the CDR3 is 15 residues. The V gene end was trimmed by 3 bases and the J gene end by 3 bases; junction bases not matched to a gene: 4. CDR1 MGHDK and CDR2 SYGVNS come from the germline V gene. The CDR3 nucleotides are TGTGCCAGCAGTGATCGGGACAGAGACACCGGGGAGCTGTTTTTT. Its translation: CASSDRDRDTGELFF. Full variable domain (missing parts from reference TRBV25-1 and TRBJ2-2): EADIYQTPRYLVIGTGKKITLECSQTMGHDKMYWYQQDPGMELHLIHYSYGVNSTEKGDLSSESTVSRIRTEHFPLTLESARPSHTSQYLCASSDRDRDTGELFFGEGSRLTVL.

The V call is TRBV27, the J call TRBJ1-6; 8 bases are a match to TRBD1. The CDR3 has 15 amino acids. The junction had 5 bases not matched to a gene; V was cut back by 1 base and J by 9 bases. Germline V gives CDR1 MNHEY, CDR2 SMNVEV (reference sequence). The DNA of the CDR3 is TGTGCCAGCAGTTTATTGGGGACAGGCGGTTCACCCCTCCACTTT. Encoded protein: CASSLLGTGGSPLHF.

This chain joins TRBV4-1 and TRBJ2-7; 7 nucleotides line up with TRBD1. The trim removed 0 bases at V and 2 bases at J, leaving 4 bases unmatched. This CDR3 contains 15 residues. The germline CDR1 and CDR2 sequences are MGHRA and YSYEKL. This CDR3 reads CASSQDRDRAYEQYF. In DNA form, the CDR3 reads TGCGCCAGCAGCCAAGACCGGGACAGAGCCTACGAGCAGTACTTC.

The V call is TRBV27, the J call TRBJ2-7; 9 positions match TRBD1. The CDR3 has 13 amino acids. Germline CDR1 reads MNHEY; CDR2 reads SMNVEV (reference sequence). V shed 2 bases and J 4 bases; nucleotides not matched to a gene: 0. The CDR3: CASSLGTGYEQYF. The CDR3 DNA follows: TGTGCCAGCAGTTTAGGGACAGGGTACGAGCAGTACTTC.

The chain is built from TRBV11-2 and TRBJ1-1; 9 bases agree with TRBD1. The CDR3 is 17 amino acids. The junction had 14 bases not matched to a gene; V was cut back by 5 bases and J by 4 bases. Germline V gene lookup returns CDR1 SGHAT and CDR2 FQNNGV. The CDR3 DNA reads TGTGCCAGCAGCGCCCGCCCGGGACAGGGAAGGGTCACTGAAGCTTTCTTT. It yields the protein CASSARPGQGRVTEAFF.

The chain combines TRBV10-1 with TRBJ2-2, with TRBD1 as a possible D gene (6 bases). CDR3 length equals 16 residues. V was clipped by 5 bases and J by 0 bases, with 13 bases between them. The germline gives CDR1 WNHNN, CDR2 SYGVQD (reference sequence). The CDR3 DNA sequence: TGCGCCAGCAGTCGACAGGTACCGGCGAACACCGGGGAGCTGTTTTTT. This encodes CASSRQVPANTGELFF.

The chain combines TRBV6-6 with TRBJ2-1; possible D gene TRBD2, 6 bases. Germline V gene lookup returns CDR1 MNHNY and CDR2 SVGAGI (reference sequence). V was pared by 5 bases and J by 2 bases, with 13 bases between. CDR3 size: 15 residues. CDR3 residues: CASSNRLVTYNEQFF. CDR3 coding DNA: TGTGCCAGCAGTAACCGACTAGTTACCTACAATGAGCAGTTCTTC.

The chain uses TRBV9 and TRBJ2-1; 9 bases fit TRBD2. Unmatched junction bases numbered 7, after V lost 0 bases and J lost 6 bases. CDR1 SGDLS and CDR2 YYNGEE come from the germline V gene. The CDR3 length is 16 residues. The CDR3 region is CASSVAGRGGVNEQFF. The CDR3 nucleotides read TGTGCCAGCAGCGTAGCTGGGCGGGGGGGCGTCAATGAGCAGTTCTTC.

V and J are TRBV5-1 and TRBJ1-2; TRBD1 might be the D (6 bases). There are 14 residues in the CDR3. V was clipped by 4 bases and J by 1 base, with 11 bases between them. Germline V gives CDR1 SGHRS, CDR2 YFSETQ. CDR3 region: CASSGGGSNYGYTF. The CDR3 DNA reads TGCGCCAGCAGCGGGGGGGGCAGTAACTATGGCTACACCTTC.

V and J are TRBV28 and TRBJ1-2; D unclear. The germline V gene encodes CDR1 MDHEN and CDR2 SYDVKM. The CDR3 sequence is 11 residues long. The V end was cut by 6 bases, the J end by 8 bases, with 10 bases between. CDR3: CASRTAGGYTF. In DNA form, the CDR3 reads TGTGCCAGCAGGACGGCGGGAGGCTACACCTTC.

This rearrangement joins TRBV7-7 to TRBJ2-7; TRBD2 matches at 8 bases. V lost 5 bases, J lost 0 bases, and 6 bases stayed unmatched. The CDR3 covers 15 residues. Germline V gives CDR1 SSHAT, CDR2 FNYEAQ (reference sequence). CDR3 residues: CASSPLLAGSYEQYF. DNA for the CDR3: TGTGCCAGCAGCCCTTTGCTAGCGGGCTCCTACGAGCAGTACTTC. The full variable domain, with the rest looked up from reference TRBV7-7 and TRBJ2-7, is GAGVSQSPRYKVTKRGQDVTLRCDPISSHATLYWYQQALGQGPEFLTYFNYEAQPDKSGLPSDRFSAERPEGSISTLTIQRTEQRDSAMYRCASSPLLAGSYEQYFGPGTRLTVT.

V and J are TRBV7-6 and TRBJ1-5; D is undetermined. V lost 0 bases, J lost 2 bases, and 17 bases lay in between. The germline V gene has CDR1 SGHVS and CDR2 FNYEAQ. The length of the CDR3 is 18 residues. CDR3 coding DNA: TGTGCCAGCAGCTTAGCAGGAGGATCGCCAGCCGGCAATCAGCCCCAGCATTTT. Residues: CASSLAGGSPAGNQPQHF.

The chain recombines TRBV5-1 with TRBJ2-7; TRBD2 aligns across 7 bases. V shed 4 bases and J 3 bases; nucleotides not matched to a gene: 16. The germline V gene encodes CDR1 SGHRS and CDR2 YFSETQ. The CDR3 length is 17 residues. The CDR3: CASSLGIAGEDIYEQYF. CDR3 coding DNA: TGCGCCAGCAGCCTCGGGATAGCGGGTGAAGATATCTACGAGCAGTACTTC.

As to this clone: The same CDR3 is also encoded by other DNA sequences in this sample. CDR3 sequence: CSVHPRFGVAGNTEAFF. The CDR3 nucleotides read TGCAGCGTCCACCCCCGGTTCGGGGTCGCCGGGAACACTGAAGCTTTCTTT. This chain links TRBV29-1 with TRBJ1-1; D is ambiguous. The ends were cut back, 6 bases at V and 1 base at J, with 24 bases in the middle. The CDR3 totals 17 residues. Germline V gene sequence: CDR1 SQVTM, CDR2 ANQGSEA.

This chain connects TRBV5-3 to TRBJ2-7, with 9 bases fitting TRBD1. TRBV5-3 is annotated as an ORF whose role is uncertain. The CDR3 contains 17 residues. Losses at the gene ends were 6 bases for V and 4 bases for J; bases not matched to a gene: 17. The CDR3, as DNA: TGTGCCAGAACCACAATCCCGGGACAGGGTAGTGGTTACGAGCAGTACTTC. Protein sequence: CARTTIPGQGSGYEQYF.

In DNA, the CDR3 is TGTGCCGGCGGGTTGGAGCAGCCCCAGCATTTT. Its protein product is CAGGLEQPQHF. The chain links TRBV30 to TRBJ1-5; unclear D gene. The CDR3 has 11 residues. The germline V and J ends were trimmed by 8 bases and 7 bases, with 12 bases remaining between them. Looked up from germline, CDR1 is GTSNPN and CDR2 is SVGIG (reference sequence).

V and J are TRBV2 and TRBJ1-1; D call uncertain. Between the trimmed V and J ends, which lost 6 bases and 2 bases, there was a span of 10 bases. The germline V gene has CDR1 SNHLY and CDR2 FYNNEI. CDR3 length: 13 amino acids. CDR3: CASRSEVNTEAFF. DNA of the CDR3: TGTGCCAGCAGATCTGAGGTAAACACTGAAGCTTTCTTT.

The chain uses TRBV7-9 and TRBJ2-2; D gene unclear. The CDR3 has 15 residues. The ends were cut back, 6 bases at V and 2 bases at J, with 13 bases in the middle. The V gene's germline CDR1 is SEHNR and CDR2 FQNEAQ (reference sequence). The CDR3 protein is CASSQGRLNTGELFF. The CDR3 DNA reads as TGTGCCAGCAGTCAAGGCAGGTTAAACACCGGGGAGCTGTTTTTT. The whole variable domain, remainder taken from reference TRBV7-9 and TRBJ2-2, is DTGVSQNPRHKITKRGQNVTFRCDPISEHNRLYWYRQTLGQGPEFLTYFQNEAQLEKSRLLSDRFSAERPKGSFSTLEIQRTEQGDSAMYLCASSQGRLNTGELFFGEGSRLTVL.

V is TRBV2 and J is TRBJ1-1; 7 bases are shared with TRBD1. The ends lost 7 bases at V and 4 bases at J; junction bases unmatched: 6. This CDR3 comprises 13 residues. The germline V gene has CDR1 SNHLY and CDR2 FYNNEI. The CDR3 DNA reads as TGTGCCAGCACGACTGACAGGGCCACTGAAGCTTTCTTT. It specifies CASTTDRATEAFF.

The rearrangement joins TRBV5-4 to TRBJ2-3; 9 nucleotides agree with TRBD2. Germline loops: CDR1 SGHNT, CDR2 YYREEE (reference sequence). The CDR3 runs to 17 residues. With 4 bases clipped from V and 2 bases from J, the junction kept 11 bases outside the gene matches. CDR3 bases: TGTGCCAGCAGCCTACCTCGACAGCGGGGGGTCACAGATACGCAGTATTTT. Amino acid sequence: CASSLPRQRGVTDTQYF.

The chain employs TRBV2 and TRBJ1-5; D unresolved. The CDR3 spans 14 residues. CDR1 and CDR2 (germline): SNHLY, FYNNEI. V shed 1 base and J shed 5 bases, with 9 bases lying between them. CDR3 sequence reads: CASSEVAGYQPQHF. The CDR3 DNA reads TGTGCCAGCAGTGAAGTAGCGGGGTATCAGCCCCAGCATTTT.

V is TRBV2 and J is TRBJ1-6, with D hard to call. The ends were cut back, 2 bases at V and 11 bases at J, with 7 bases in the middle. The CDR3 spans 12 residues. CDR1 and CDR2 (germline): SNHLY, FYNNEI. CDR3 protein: CASSETAPPLHF. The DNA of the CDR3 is TGTGCCAGCAGTGAAACTGCACCACCCCTCCACTTT.

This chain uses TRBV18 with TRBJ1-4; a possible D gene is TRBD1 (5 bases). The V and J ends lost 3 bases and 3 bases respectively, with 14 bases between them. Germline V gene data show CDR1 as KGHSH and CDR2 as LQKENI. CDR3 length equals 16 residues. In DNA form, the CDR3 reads TGTGCCAGCTCACCTGGGGGGGTAGCCCCTAATGAAAAACTGTTTTTT. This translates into CASSPGGVAPNEKLFF.

CDR3 region: CASSFNRDTEQFF. The CDR3 DNA follows: TGTGCCAGCAGCTTTAATCGGGATACTGAGCAGTTCTTC. The chain links TRBV7-8 to TRBJ2-1, with D tentatively TRBD2 (5 bases). The CDR3 runs 13 residues. Germline V gene data show CDR1 as SGHVS and CDR2 as FQNEAQ. V was trimmed by 3 bases and J by 9 bases, leaving 12 bases between them.